One and the same sample provided the 2 T cell receptor beta chains below, sequenced in a study of shared clonotypes between healthy human individuals. Here immunoSEQ multiplex PCR was the method, and the copy in TCRdb shows in-frame clones only, minus some. Of 1.5 million to 2.5 million clones listed, about 95% were seen once; the top ten hold roughly 1%. Terminally differentiated effector memory CD45RA+ cells were excluded by CCR7 positive selection of CD45RO-negative cells. The sequenced sample was naive CD8+ T cells sorted from blood. All receptors derive from a man younger than 35 in good health.

The chain combines TRBV27 with TRBJ2-2, with D tentatively TRBD2 (6 bases). CDR1 and CDR2 from the germline V gene are MNHEY and SMNVEV (reference sequence). The V and J ends lost 5 bases and 8 bases respectively, with 15 bases between them. CDR3 length: 14 amino acids. CDR3 nucleotides: TGTGCCAGCAGTGGAGGGCCGGGTTTTGGGGAGCTGTTTTTT. Translating it yields CASSGGPGFGELFF.

As for this clone: Other DNA sequences in this sample translate to the same CDR3. V usage is TRBV19 and J usage is TRBJ2-7; 8 bases map to TRBD2. This CDR3 comprises 14 residues. With V trimmed by 3 bases and J by 3 bases, 4 bases remained unmatched. Germline V gene data show CDR1 as LNHDA and CDR2 as SQIVND (reference sequence). For the CDR3, the DNA is TGTGCCAGTAGTATCGGCCTAGCGGGCTACGAGCAGTACTTC. It specifies CASSIGLAGYEQYF.